This T cell receptor beta chain was captured by sequencing in a study of blood T cell repertoires in COVID-19. Study context: COVID-19 samples from acute and convalescent phases originated in the United States, Italy and Spain.

Source study methods: By means of reference gene primer amplification, nucleated cell counts were estimated. Profiled with immunoSEQ multiplex PCR; TCRdb holds only in-frame clones, not every one. V and J calls and clone size are those listed in that table; D and trimming were worked out from the DNA. The table includes fewer than 250,000 clones, about 88% detected once. CDR3 size: 16 residues. Germline loops: CDR1 SGHNT, CDR2 YYREEE (reference sequence). V gave up 2 bases and J gave up 7 bases, with 18 bases separating them. V gene TRBV5-4 combines with J gene TRBJ1-4; TRBD1 might be the D (5 bases). The specimen was peripheral blood. The receptor was isolated from a man aged 60-69 years with acute or convalescent COVID-19. The CDR3 DNA follows: TGTGCCAGCAGCTTACGACGGGGGGGGATCGGTGAAAAACTGTTTTTT. It is translated as CASSLRRGGIGEKLFF.